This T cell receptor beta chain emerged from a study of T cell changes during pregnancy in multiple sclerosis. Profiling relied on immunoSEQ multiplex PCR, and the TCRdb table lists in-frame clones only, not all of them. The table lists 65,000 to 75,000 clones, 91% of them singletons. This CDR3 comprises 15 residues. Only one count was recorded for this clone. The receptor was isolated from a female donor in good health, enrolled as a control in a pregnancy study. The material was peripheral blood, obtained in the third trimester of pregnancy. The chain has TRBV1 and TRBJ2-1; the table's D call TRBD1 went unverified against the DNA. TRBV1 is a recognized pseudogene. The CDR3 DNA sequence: TGCACCAGCAGAAAACAGGGGGTCTCCTACAATGAGCAGTTCTTC. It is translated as CTSRKQGVSYNEQFF.